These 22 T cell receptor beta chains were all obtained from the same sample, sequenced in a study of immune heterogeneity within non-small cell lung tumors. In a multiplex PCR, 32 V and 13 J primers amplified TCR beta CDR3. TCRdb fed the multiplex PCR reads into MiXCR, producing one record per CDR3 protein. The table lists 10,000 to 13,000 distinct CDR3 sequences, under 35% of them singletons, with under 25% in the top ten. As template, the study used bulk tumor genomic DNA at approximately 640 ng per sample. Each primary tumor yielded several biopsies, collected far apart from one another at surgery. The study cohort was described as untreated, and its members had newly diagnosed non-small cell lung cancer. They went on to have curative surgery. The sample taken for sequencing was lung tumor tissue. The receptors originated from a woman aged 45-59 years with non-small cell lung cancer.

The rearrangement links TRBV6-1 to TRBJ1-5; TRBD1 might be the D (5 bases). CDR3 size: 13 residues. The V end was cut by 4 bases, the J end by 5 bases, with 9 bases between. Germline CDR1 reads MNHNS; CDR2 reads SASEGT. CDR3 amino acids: CASSGDSDQPQHF. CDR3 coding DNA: TGTGCCAGCAGTGGAGACAGCGATCAGCCCCAGCATTTT.

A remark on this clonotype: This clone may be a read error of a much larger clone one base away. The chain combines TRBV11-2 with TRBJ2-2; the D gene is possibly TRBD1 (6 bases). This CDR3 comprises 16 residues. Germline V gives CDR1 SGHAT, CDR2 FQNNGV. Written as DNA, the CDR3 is TGTGCCAGCAGCTCCCTAAGAGGGGGTTACACCTGGGAGCTGTTTTTT. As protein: CASSSLRGGYTWELFF.

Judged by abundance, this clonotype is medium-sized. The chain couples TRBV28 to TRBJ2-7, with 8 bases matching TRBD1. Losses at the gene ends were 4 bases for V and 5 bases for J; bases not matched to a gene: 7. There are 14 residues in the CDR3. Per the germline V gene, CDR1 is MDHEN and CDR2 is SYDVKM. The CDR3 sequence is CASSSPKTGDEQYF. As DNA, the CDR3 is TGTGCCAGCAGTTCCCCCAAGACAGGGGACGAGCAGTACTTC.

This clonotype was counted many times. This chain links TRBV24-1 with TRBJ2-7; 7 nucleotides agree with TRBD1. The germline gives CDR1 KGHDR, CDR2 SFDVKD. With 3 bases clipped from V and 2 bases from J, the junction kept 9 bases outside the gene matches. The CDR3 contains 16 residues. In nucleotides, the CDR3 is TGTGCCACCAGTGATCAAAAGGGGACAGCGACCTACGAGCAGTACTTC. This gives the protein CATSDQKGTATYEQYF.

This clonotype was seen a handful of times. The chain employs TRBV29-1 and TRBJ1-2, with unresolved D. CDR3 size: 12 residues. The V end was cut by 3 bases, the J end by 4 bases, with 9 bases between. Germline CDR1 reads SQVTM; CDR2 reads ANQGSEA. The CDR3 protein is CSVDTIGYGYTF. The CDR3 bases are TGCAGCGTTGATACGATAGGCTATGGCTACACCTTC.

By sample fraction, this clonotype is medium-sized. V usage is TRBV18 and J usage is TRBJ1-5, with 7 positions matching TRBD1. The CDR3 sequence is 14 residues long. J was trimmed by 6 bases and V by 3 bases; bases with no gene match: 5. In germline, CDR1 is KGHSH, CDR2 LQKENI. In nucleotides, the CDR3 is TGTGCCAGCTCACCTCGAGGGGGCCCTCAGCCCCAGCATTTT. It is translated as CASSPRGGPQPQHF.

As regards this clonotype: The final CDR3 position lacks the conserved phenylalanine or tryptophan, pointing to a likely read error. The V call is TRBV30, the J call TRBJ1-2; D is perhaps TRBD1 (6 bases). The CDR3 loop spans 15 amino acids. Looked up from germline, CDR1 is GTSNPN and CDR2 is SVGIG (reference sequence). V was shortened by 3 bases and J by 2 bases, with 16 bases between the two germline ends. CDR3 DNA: TGTGCCTGGAGGGGAACCGGGACAAAAAACTATGGCTACACCTCC. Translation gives CAWRGTGTKNYGYTS.

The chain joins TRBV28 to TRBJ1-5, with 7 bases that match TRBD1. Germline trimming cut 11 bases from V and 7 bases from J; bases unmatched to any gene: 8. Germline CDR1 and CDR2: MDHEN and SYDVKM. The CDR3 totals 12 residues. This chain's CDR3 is CAAGGGRQPQHF. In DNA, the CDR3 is TGTGCCGCGGGAGGGGGCAGACAGCCCCAGCATTTT.

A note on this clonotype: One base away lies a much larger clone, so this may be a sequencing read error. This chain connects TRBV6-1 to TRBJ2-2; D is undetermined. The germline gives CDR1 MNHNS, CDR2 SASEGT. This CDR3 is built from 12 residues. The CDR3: CVSSDGEGELFF. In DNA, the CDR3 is TGTGTCAGCAGTGATGGGGAAGGGGAGCTGTTTTTT.

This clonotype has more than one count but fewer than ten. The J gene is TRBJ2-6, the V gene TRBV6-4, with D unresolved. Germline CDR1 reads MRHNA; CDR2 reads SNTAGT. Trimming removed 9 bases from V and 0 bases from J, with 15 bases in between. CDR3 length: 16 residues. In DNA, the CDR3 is TGTGCCAGGAGTCCTGACCTAGTCTCTGGGGCCAACGTCCTGACTTTC. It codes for CARSPDLVSGANVLTF.

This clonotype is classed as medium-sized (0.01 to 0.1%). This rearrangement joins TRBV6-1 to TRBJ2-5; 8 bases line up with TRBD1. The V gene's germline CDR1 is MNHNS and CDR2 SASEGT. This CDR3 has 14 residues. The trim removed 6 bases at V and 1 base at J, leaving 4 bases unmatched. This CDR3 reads CASRRDRGQETQYF. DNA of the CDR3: TGTGCCAGCAGACGAGACAGGGGCCAAGAGACCCAGTACTTC.

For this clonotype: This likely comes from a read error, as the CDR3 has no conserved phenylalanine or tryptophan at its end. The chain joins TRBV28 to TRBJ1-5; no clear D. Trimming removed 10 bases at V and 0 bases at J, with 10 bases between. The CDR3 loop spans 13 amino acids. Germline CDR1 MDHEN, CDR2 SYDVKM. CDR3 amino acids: CATLTYSNQPQHL. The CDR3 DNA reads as TGTGCCACTTTGACCTATAGCAATCAGCCCCAGCATCTT.

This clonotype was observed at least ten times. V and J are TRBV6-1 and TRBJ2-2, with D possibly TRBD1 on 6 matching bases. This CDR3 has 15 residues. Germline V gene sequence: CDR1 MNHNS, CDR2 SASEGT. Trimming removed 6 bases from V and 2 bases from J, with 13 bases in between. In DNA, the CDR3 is TGTGCCAGCAGGTCCTACAGGGTCAACACCGGGGAGCTGTTTTTT. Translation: CASRSYRVNTGELFF.

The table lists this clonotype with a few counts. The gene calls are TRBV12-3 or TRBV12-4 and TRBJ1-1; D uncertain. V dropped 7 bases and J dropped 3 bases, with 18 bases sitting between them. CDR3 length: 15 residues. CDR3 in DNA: TGTGCCAGCACCTCAGTCAGCGGTACCTACACTGAAGCTTTCTTT. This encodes CASTSVSGTYTEAFF.

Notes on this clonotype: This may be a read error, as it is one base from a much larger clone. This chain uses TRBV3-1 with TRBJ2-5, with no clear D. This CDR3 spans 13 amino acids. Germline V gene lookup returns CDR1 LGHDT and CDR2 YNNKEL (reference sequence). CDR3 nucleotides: TGTGCCAGCAGCCAAGGGGTTTCAGATGACCTTTGCTTC. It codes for CASSQGVSDDLCF.

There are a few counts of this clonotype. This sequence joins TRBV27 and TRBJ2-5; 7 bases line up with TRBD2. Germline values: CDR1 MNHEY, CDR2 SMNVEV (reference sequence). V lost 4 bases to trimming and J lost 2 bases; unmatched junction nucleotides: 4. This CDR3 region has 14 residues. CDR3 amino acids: CASSSSGLQETQYF. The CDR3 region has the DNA TGTGCCAGCAGTTCTAGCGGACTACAAGAGACCCAGTACTTC.

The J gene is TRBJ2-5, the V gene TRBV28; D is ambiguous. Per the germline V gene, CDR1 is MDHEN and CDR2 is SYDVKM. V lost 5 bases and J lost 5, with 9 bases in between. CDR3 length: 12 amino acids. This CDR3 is CASSKASETQYF. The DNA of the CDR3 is TGTGCCAGCAGTAAGGCATCGGAGACCCAGTACTTC.

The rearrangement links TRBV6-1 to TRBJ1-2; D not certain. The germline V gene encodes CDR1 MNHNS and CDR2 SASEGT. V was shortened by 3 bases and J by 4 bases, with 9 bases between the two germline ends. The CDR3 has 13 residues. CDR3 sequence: CASSEYAAYGYTF. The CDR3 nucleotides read TGTGCCAGCAGTGAGTACGCAGCCTATGGCTACACCTTC.

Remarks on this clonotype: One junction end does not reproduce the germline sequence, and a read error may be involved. CDR3 nucleotides: TGTGCCAGCAGTGAAACCGGACGGCGCAATCGGCCCCAGCATTTT. Its protein product is CASSETGRRNRPQHF. The V gene is TRBV28, the J gene TRBJ1-5; D not resolved. The CDR3 runs to 15 residues. Germline-derived CDR1 and CDR2 are MDHEN and SYDVKM. The whole variable domain, filled in from reference TRBV28 and TRBJ1-5, reads DVKVTQSSRYLVKRTGEKVFLECVQDMDHENMFWYRQDPGLGLRLIYFSYDVKMKEKGDIPEGYSVSREKKERFSLILESASTNQTSMYLCASSETGRRNRPQHFGDGTRLSIL.

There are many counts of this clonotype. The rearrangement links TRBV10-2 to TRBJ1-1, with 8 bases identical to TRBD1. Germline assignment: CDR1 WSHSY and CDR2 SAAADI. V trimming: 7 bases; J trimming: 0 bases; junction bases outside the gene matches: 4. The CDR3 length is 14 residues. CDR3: CASNGQGMNTEAFF. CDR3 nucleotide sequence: TGCGCCAGCAACGGACAGGGAATGAACACTGAAGCTTTCTTT.

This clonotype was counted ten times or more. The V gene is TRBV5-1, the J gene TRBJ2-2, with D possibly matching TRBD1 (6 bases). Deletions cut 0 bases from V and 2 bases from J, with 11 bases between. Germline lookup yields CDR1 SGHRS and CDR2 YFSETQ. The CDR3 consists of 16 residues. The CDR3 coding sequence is TGCGCCAGCAGCTTGGAGTTTGGGGGCAACACCGGGGAGCTGTTTTTT. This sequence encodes CASSLEFGGNTGELFF.

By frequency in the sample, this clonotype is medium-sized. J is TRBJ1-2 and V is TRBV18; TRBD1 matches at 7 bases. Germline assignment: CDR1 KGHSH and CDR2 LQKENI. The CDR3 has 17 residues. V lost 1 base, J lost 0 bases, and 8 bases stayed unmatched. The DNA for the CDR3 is TGTGCCAGCTCACCACAACGGGGGGGGACAGCTAACTATGGCTACACCTTC. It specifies CASSPQRGGTANYGYTF.